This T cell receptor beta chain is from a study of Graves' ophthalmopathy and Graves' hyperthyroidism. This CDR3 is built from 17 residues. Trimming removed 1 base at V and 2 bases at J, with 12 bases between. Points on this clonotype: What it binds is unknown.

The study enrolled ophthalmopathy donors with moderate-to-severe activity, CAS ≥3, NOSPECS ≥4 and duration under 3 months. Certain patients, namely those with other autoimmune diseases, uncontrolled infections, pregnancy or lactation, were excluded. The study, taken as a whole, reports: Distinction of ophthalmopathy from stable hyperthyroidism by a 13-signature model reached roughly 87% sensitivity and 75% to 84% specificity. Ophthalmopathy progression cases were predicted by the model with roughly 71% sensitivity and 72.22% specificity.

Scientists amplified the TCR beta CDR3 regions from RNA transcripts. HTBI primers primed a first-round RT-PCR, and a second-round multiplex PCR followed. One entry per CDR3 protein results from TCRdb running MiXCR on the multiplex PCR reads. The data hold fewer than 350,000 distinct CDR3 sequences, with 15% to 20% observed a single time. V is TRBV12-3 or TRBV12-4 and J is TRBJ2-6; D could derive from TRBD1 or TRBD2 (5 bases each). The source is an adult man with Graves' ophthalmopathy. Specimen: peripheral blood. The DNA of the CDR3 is TGTGCCAGCAGTTTAGATTGGGGGAACACTGGGGCCAACGTCCTGACTTTC. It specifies CASSLDWGNTGANVLTF.